The 8 T cell receptor beta chains below come from one sample, sequenced in a study of blood T cell repertoires in COVID-19. The protocol was immunoSEQ multiplex PCR, while the TCRdb copy is restricted to in-frame clones and leaves out a portion. The table shows under 65,000 clones, with approximately 90% occurring only once. Material for sequencing was peripheral blood. The receptors come from a woman aged 55-69 years with COVID-19, enrolled during active disease.

This chain uses TRBV10-3 with TRBJ1-3; 8 bases are a match to TRBD1. The V segment lost 10 bases and the J segment 6 bases; nucleotides outside the gene matches: 8. Looked up from germline, CDR1 is ENHRY and CDR2 is SYGVKD. The CDR3 is 13 amino acids. The chain's CDR3 is CATQTGESNTIYF. The CDR3 DNA is TGTGCCACCCAGACAGGGGAATCAAACACCATATATTTT.

This chain joins TRBV27 and TRBJ1-5, with 8 bases identical to TRBD1. The CDR3 loop spans 14 amino acids. V lost 6 bases to trimming and J lost 1 base; unmatched junction nucleotides: 2. The germline gives CDR1 MNHEY, CDR2 SMNVEV (reference sequence). The CDR3: CASRRQGSNQPQHF. CDR3 nucleotide sequence: TGTGCCAGCAGAAGACAGGGGAGCAATCAGCCCCAGCATTTT.

The chain has TRBV12-3 or TRBV12-4 and TRBJ1-2; no clear D gene. This CDR3 contains 13 residues. Trimming pared 5 bases from V and 5 bases from J, leaving 12 bases between. CDR3 DNA sequence: TGTGCCAGCAGTACACGGGAGGGATATGGCTACACCTTC. Its protein is CASSTREGYGYTF.

V is TRBV20-1 and J is TRBJ2-1, with D perhaps matching TRBD2 (5 bases). Trimming took off 3 bases at V and 8 bases at J, with 20 bases between the two ends. The CDR3 consists of 15 residues. Per germline, CDR1 DFQATT and CDR2 SNEGSKA (reference sequence). This CDR3 reads CSASAPYGEPDEQFF. In nucleotides, the CDR3 is TGCAGTGCTAGTGCTCCCTACGGGGAACCCGATGAGCAGTTCTTC.

The table lists this clone with many counts. The chain has TRBV27 and TRBJ2-5, with 7 positions matching TRBD2. In germline, CDR1 is MNHEY, CDR2 SMNVEV (reference sequence). The CDR3 sequence is 16 residues long. J gave up 4 bases and V 0 bases, and 8 bases lay outside the gene matches. In DNA form, the CDR3 reads TGTGCCAGCAGTTTATCGTGGCAGGGAGGGTTAGAGACCCAGTACTTC. As protein: CASSLSWQGGLETQYF.

The V gene is TRBV15, the J gene TRBJ1-6; possibly TRBD1 for D (6 bases). This CDR3 has 17 amino acids. Germline V CDR1 and CDR2: LNHNV, YYDKDF (reference sequence). V dropped 5 bases and J dropped 0 bases, with 14 bases sitting between them. CDR3 DNA: TGTGCCACCAGCGGATTCACAGGGAGCTCCTATAATTCACCCCTCCACTTT. It encodes CATSGFTGSSYNSPLHF.

This clone occurred a few times. The chain couples TRBV5-5 to TRBJ1-6; a weak D match, TRBD1 (5 bases). Trimming pared 5 bases from V and 7 bases from J, leaving 19 bases between. CDR3 size: 16 residues. Germline lookup yields CDR1 SGHKS and CDR2 YYEKEE (reference sequence). The CDR3 DNA reads TGTGCCAGCAGTCGACAGCTAAACCTGGGGAATTCACCCCTCCACTTT. Protein sequence: CASSRQLNLGNSPLHF.

The rearrangement links TRBV2 to TRBJ1-1; TRBD1 is a possible D gene (6 bases). The CDR3 spans 13 residues. The V gene's germline CDR1 is SNHLY and CDR2 FYNNEI. Trimming stripped 6 bases from V and 6 bases from J, with 14 bases between. CDR3 nucleotides: TGTGCCAGCAGGCTGACAGGTTGGTCTGAAGCTTTCTTT. This translates into CASRLTGWSEAFF.